The 26 T cell receptor beta chains below come from one sample, sequenced in a study of blood T cells in healthy people across ages. Together with a sample-barcoded 5' primer, a J-beta primer mix was included in a second PCR lasting roughly 6 to 12 cycles. TCRdb recomputed calls from the 5' RACE reads with MiXCR, one row per CDR3 protein. This table holds 1.8 million or so distinct CDR3 sequences, about two fifths found once. Sequenced sample: blood. The receptors stem from a human donor in good health.

In this sample, this clonotype turned up a few times. The J gene is TRBJ2-4, the V gene TRBV6-1; perhaps TRBD1 as D (5 bases). The V end was cut by 6 bases, the J end by 1 base, with 16 bases between. Germline CDR1 and CDR2: MNHNS and SASEGT. CDR3 length: 16 residues. DNA for the CDR3: TGTGCCAGCAGCCTGGGGCAGGGTACCGCCAAAAACATTCAGTACTTC. Translating gives CASSLGQGTAKNIQYF.

CDR3 sequence reads: CSARTAQNTDTQYF. The DNA for the CDR3 is TGCAGTGCTAGGACAGCCCAAAACACAGATACGCAGTATTTT. This rearrangement joins TRBV20-1 to TRBJ2-3, with a possible D match to TRBD1 (5 bases). V shed 3 bases and J shed 2 bases, with 12 bases lying between them. Germline CDR1 reads DFQATT; CDR2 reads SNEGSKA (reference sequence). CDR3 size: 14 residues.

V usage is TRBV4-2 and J usage is TRBJ2-3; TRBD2 agrees at 15 bases. The CDR3 loop spans 19 amino acids. The germline CDR1 and CDR2 sequences are LGHNA and YNFKEQ. Losses at the gene ends were 5 bases for V and 5 bases for J; bases not matched to a gene: 14. CDR3 sequence (DNA): TGTGCCAGCAGCGTTGGAGGACTAGCGGGAGGGAGGAAAAGAGATACGCAGTATTTT. It yields the protein CASSVGGLAGGRKRDTQYF.

V is TRBV12-3 or TRBV12-4 and J is TRBJ1-5; D call uncertain. The CDR3 totals 18 residues. With 3 bases removed from V and 0 bases from J, the gap between germline ends came to 18 bases. The CDR3, as DNA: TGTGCCAGCAGTTTTCGCAGACCGGCGGGGTATAGCAATCAGCCCCAGCATTTT. This translates into CASSFRRPAGYSNQPQHF.

This clonotype was counted only a few times. The rearrangement links TRBV19 to TRBJ2-1; weak D call: TRBD1 (5 bases). The V gene lost 5 bases and the J gene lost 2 bases, with 10 bases spanning the gap. CDR1 LNHDA and CDR2 SQIVND come from the germline V gene (reference sequence). The CDR3 totals 14 residues. CDR3: CASSEGDAYNEQFF. The CDR3 DNA sequence: TGTGCCAGTAGTGAAGGGGATGCCTACAATGAGCAGTTCTTC. The whole variable domain, filled in from reference TRBV19 and TRBJ2-1, reads DGGITQSPKYLFRKEGQNVTLSCEQNLNHDAMYWYRQDPGQGLRLIYYSQIVNDFQKGDIAEGYSVSREKKESFPLTVTSAQKNPTAFYLCASSEGDAYNEQFFGPGTRLTVL.

The chain has TRBV4-3 and TRBJ1-6; no firm D call. Germline V gene data show CDR1 as LGHNA and CDR2 as YSLEER. V lost 1 base, J lost 9 bases, and 13 bases lay in between. The CDR3 is 15 residues long. In nucleotides, the CDR3 is TGCGCCAGCAGCCAAGTGGGGAGAACCGGTTCACCCCTCCACTTT. Translating gives CASSQVGRTGSPLHF.

V is TRBV4-2 and J is TRBJ1-1; D gene ambiguous. The V gene's germline CDR1 is LGHNA and CDR2 YNFKEQ. The CDR3 length is 17 residues. The germline V and J ends were trimmed by 0 bases and 0 bases, with 14 bases remaining between them. In DNA form, the CDR3 reads TGTGCCAGCAGCCAAGACGAATGGATAGTCATGAACACTGAAGCTTTCTTT. As protein: CASSQDEWIVMNTEAFF.

The chain joins TRBV12-3 or TRBV12-4 to TRBJ2-5; D might be TRBD2 (7 bases). CDR3 length: 16 residues. Deletions cut 5 bases from V and 7 bases from J, with 23 bases between. The DNA for the CDR3 is TGTGCCAGCAGTCTCGACGGGGGGCCCCCCAGAGGGACCCAGTACTTC. Protein product: CASSLDGGPPRGTQYF.

In this sample, this clonotype turned up a few times. The chain joins TRBV7-8 to TRBJ2-3; 13 bases map to TRBD2. Germline loops: CDR1 SGHVS, CDR2 FQNEAQ. The CDR3 is 18 residues long. After removal of 4 bases from V and 7 bases from J, the junction contained 14 bases not matched to a gene. The DNA of the CDR3 is TGTGCCAGCAGCTCCGGGCCCCCACTAGCGGGGGGGCGAAATACGCAGTATTTT. Translation: CASSSGPPLAGGRNTQYF.

The rearrangement uses TRBV20-1 and TRBJ2-4, with D perhaps assigned TRBD1 or TRBD2 (6 bases each). The CDR3 has 16 residues. The ends were cut back, 1 base at V and 5 bases at J, with 18 bases in the middle. CDR1 and CDR2 (germline): DFQATT, SNEGSKA (reference sequence). The CDR3 region is CSARGVGGSTENIQYF. CDR3 coding DNA: TGCAGTGCTAGAGGGGTGGGGGGCTCAACCGAAAACATTCAGTACTTC.

The V and J genes are TRBV28 and TRBJ2-4; the match to TRBD2 covers 7 bases. CDR1 and CDR2 (germline): MDHEN, SYDVKM. V lost 6 bases to trimming and J lost 5 bases; unmatched junction nucleotides: 10. This CDR3 comprises 15 residues. CDR3 sequence: CASRSPGGGQNIQYF. CDR3 nucleotides: TGTGCCAGCAGGTCCCCGGGGGGAGGGCAAAACATTCAGTACTTC.

The rearrangement uses TRBV4-3 and TRBJ2-1; a possible D gene is TRBD1 (6 bases). Germline values: CDR1 LGHNA, CDR2 YSLEER. This CDR3 has 16 residues. V lost 0 bases and J lost 5, with 14 bases in between. The CDR3 reads CASSQENQGRHNEQFF. CDR3 coding DNA: TGCGCCAGCAGCCAAGAGAATCAGGGGCGGCACAATGAGCAGTTCTTC.

The V and J genes are TRBV12-3 or TRBV12-4 and TRBJ1-2; the match to TRBD1 covers 11 bases. The CDR3 extends over 14 amino acids. V lost 10 bases to trimming and J lost 5 bases; unmatched junction nucleotides: 9. The CDR3 DNA sequence: TGTGCCACTTTAATCGGGACAGGGGGATATGGCTACACCTTC. It is translated as CATLIGTGGYGYTF.

V is TRBV30 and J is TRBJ2-4, with D unresolved. Trimming pared 0 bases from V and 6 bases from J, leaving 6 bases between. The CDR3 covers 12 residues. Germline V gives CDR1 GTSNPN, CDR2 SVGIG (reference sequence). This CDR3 is CAWSVALNIQYF. The CDR3 DNA reads TGTGCCTGGAGTGTTGCCCTAAACATTCAGTACTTC. Together with reference TRBV30 and TRBJ2-4, the CDR3 gives the full variable domain: SQTIHQWPATLVQPVGSPLSLECTVEGTSNPNLYWYRQAAGRGLQLLFYSVGIGQISSEVPQNLSASRPQDRQFILSSKKLLLSDSGFYLCAWSVALNIQYFGAGTRLSVL.

The chain carries TRBV10-3 and TRBJ2-5; a possible D gene is TRBD1 (6 bases). The CDR3 has 15 residues. V dropped 3 bases and J dropped 5 bases, with 16 bases sitting between them. The germline gives CDR1 ENHRY, CDR2 SYGVKD. In DNA, the CDR3 is TGTGCCATCAGTGAAAAGGGGGTTTCGGGTGAGACCCAGTACTTC. Translating gives CAISEKGVSGETQYF.

The V and J genes are TRBV3-1 and TRBJ1-1, with D unresolved. Between the trimmed V and J ends, which lost 4 bases and 5 bases, there was a span of 20 bases. The V gene's germline CDR1 is LGHDT and CDR2 YNNKEL (reference sequence). This CDR3 has 16 amino acids. CDR3 protein: CASSPHTGGPWTEAFF. DNA of the CDR3: TGTGCCAGCAGCCCTCATACCGGAGGTCCGTGGACTGAAGCTTTCTTT.

This clonotype has ten or more counts. The rearrangement links TRBV5-1 to TRBJ2-7; the D is unclear. The germline gives CDR1 SGHRS, CDR2 YFSETQ. Trimming took 1 base from V and 4 from J, leaving 12 bases between them. CDR3 length: 14 residues. The CDR3 DNA reads TGCGCCAGCAGCTTGTTGTCAGGTCGATACGAGCAGTACTTC. The encoded protein is CASSLLSGRYEQYF.

This clonotype has a handful of counts. This rearrangement joins TRBV12-3 or TRBV12-4 to TRBJ1-2; the match to TRBD1 covers 12 bases. The V segment lost 3 bases and the J segment 5 bases; nucleotides outside the gene matches: 4. There are 15 residues in the CDR3. The CDR3 region has the DNA TGTGCCAGCAGTTTCGGGACAGGGGGCTTATATGGCTACACCTTC. Translation gives CASSFGTGGLYGYTF.

CDR3 sequence: CASSQVQDFYEQYF. CDR3 in DNA: TGTGCCAGCAGCCAAGTTCAGGACTTCTACGAGCAGTACTTC. The chain employs TRBV14 and TRBJ2-7; tentative D call: TRBD2 (5 bases). This CDR3 is 14 amino acids long. The V and J ends lost 1 base and 3 bases respectively, with 10 bases between them. Germline V CDR1 and CDR2: SGHDN, FVKESK.

This clonotype was picked up a small number of times. The chain is built from TRBV4-3 and TRBJ2-4; perhaps TRBD2 as D (5 bases). This CDR3 comprises 16 residues. V was pared by 0 bases and J by 1 base, with 10 bases between. Germline V CDR1 and CDR2: LGHNA, YSLEER. The CDR3 nucleotides are TGCGCCAGCAGCCAAGATCCTAGCTCGGCCAAAAACATTCAGTACTTC. It yields the protein CASSQDPSSAKNIQYF.

The CDR3, as DNA: TGTGCCAGCAGCTTATTGGGGGACATCGAGCAGTACTTC. This translates into CASSLLGDIEQYF. The rearrangement uses TRBV7-7 and TRBJ2-4; perhaps TRBD1 as D (6 bases). The J call may be mistaken, given a closer DNA end match to TRBJ2-7. This CDR3 has 13 amino acids. Germline V lookup: CDR1 SSHAT, CDR2 FNYEAQ (reference sequence).

The V gene is TRBV12-3 or TRBV12-4, the J gene TRBJ2-3, with 13 bases identical to TRBD2. Losses at the gene ends were 5 bases for V and 4 bases for J; bases not matched to a gene: 15. The CDR3 covers 19 residues. The CDR3 loop is CASSHGTSGVSEEADTQYF. The CDR3, as DNA: TGTGCCAGCAGTCATGGGACTAGCGGGGTCTCGGAAGAGGCAGATACGCAGTATTTT.

The genes are TRBV9 and TRBJ2-3; D gene uncertain. Germline CDR1 SGDLS, CDR2 YYNGEE. V was cut by 0 bases and J by 2 bases, with 10 bases left in between. The CDR3 loop spans 15 amino acids. This CDR3 reads CASSVDALDTDTQYF. Written as DNA, the CDR3 is TGTGCCAGCAGCGTAGACGCCCTAGACACAGATACGCAGTATTTT. The variable domain in full, completed from reference TRBV9 and TRBJ2-3, reads DSGVTQTPKHLITATGQRVTLRCSPRSGDLSVYWYQQSLDQGLQFLIQYYNGEERAKGNILERFSAQQFPDLHSELNLSSLELGDSALYFCASSVDALDTDTQYFGPGTRLTVL.

Regarding this clonotype: Its ends do not fully match the called genes, so a read error is possible. This rearrangement joins TRBV12-5 to TRBJ2-5, with 7 bases matching TRBD2. From germline, CDR1 is LGHNT and CDR2 FRNRAP. This CDR3 comprises 14 residues. The CDR3 is CASGLTGTTKTQYF. Written as DNA, the CDR3 is TGCGCTAGTGGCTTAACTGGGACTACGAAGACCCAGTACTTC. Full variable domain (outside the CDR3, taken from reference TRBV12-5 and TRBJ2-5): DARVTQTPRHKVTEMGQEVTMRCQPILGHNTVFWYRQTMMQGLELLAYFRNRAPLDDSGMPKDRFSAEMPDATLATLKIQPSEPRDSAVYFCASGLTGTTKTQYFGPGTRLLVL.

CDR3 region: CASSFGDSQDLLPEQYF. The CDR3 DNA reads as TGTGCCAGCAGCTTCGGGGACAGCCAAGACCTACTACCCGAGCAGTACTTC. The V call is TRBV11-1, the J call TRBJ2-5; 7 nucleotides match TRBD1. The DNA end lines up better with TRBJ2-7; the J call may be wrong. The CDR3 is 17 residues long. Germline V lookup: CDR1 SGHAT, CDR2 FQDESV (reference sequence).

This clonotype has more than one count but fewer than ten. The J gene is TRBJ2-3, the V gene TRBV29-1, with 9 bases that match TRBD2. Germline lookup yields CDR1 SQVTM and CDR2 ANQGSEA. The length of the CDR3 is 14 residues. The CDR3 sequence is CTTGSSGDTDTQYF. In nucleotides, the CDR3 is TGCACCACCGGATCTAGCGGGGACACAGATACGCAGTATTTT.